The 3 T cell receptor beta chains below all came from one sample that was sequenced in a study of graft-versus-host responses after intestinal transplantation. Graft material was processed, releasing intraepithelial and lamina propria lymphocytes. Here immunoSEQ multiplex PCR was the method, and the copy in TCRdb shows in-frame clones only, minus some. The table shows 60,000 to 75,000 clones, with around nine tenths occurring only once. This specimen consisted of ileum tissue, obtained approximately 370 days after transplant. The origin of the receptors is a human patient who received an intestinal transplant, so some T cells may come from the graft donor.

The J gene is TRBJ2-7, the V gene TRBV2; the D is unclear. V was trimmed by 4 bases and J by 0 bases, leaving 1 base between them. Looked up from germline, CDR1 is SNHLY and CDR2 is FYNNEI. The CDR3 sequence is 11 residues long. The CDR3 bases are TGTGCCAGCAGTGCCTCCTACGAGCAGTACTTC. Translating it yields CASSASYEQYF. Filled out from reference TRBV2 and TRBJ2-7, the complete variable domain reads EPEVTQTPSHQVTQMGQEVILRCVPISNHLYFYWYRQILGQKVEFLVSFYNNEISEKSEIFDDQFSVERPDGSNFTLKIRSTKLEDSAMYFCASSASYEQYFGPGTRLTVT.

A word on this clone: One end of the junction does not line up with germline, which may come from a read error. The chain recombines TRBV7-7 with TRBJ2-1; 8 bases fit TRBD2. The germline CDR1 and CDR2 sequences are SSHAT and FNYEAQ (reference sequence). CDR3 length equals 18 residues. Here the CDR3 reads CASSGQIAGTRLGNEQFF. The CDR3 DNA sequence: TGTGCTAGCAGCGGCCAGATCGCCGGGACTAGACTCGGCAATGAGCAGTTCTTC.

This chain joins TRBV6-5 and TRBJ1-1; D gene ambiguous. The length of the CDR3 is 15 residues. Germline loops: CDR1 MNHEY, CDR2 SVGAGI. V lost 3 bases and J 1 base, leaving 12 bases between the germline ends. The CDR3 loop reads CASSYKYGENTEAFF. The CDR3, as DNA: TGTGCCAGCAGTTATAAGTACGGGGAGAACACTGAAGCTTTCTTT.